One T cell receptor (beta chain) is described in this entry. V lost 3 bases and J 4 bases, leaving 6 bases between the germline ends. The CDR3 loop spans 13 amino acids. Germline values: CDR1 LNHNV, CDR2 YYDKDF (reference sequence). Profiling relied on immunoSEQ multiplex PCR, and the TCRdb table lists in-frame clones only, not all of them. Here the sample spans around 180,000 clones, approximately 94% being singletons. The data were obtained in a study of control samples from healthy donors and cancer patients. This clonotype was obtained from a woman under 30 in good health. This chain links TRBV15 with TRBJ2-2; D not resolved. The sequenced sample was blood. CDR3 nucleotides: TGTGCCACCAGCAGGGCAGGCACCGGGGAGCTGTTTTTT. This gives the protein CATSRAGTGELFF.